This paragraph covers one TCR beta chain sequence. Using immunoSEQ multiplex PCR, the repertoire was profiled, and TCRdb retains in-frame clones only, with some absent. The table lists 170,000 or so clones, about 90% of them singletons. These data come from a study of blood T cell repertoires in COVID-19. Study-level information: The cDNA or gDNA used as material had been derived from T cells, B-cell-depleted T cells, or PBMCs.

From germline, CDR1 is LGHNA and CDR2 YNFKEQ. The CDR3 sequence is 16 residues long. Losses at the gene ends were 4 bases for V and 7 bases for J; bases not matched to a gene: 13. The receptor comes from a woman aged 45-65 years who had recovered from COVID-19. J is TRBJ2-1 and V is TRBV4-2, with 7 bases that match TRBD1. Sequences were obtained from PBMCs or T cells enriched from blood (not recorded which). The CDR3 DNA follows: TGTGCCAGCAGCCGAACAGGGGCATCCGGCGATAATGAGCAGTTCTTC. Translating it yields CASSRTGASGDNEQFF.